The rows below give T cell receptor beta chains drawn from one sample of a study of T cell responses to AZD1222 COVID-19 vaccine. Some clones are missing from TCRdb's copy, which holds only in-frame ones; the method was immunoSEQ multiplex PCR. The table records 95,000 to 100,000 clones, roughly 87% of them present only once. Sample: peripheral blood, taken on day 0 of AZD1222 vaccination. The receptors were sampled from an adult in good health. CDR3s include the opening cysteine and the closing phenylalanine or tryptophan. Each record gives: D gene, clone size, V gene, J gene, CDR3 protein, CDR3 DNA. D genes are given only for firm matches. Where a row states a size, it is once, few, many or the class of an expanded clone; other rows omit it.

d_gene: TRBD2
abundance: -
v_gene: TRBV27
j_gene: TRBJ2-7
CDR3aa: CASSLKRLAGPLYEQYF
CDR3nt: TGTGCCAGCAGTTTAAAAAGGTTAGCGGGACCCCTCTACGAGCAGTACTTC

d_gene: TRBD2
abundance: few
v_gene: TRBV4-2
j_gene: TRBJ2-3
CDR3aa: CASSLLTSGGDTQYF
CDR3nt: TGTGCCAGCAGCCTCCTAACTAGCGGAGGGGATACGCAGTATTTT

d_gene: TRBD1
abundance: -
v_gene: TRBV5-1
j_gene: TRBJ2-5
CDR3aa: CASSLGLGQGQETQYF
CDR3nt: TGCGCCAGCAGCTTGGGTCTGGGACAGGGGCAGGAGACCCAGTACTTC

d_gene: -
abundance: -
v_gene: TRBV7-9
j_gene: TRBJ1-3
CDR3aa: CASSHTQDSSGNTIYF
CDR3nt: TGTGCCAGCAGCCACACCCAGGATTCCTCTGGAAACACCATATATTTT

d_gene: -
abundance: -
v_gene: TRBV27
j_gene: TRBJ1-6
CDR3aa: CASSLAVMGSPLHF
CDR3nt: TGTGCCAGCAGTTTAGCGGTCATGGGGTCACCCCTCCACTTT

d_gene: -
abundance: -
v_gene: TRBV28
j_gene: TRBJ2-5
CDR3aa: CASSLWRTASLGTQYF
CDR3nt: TGTGCCAGCAGTTTATGGAGGACTGCTTCTTTGGGGACCCAGTACTTC

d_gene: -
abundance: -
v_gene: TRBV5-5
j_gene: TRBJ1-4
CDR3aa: CASSWGREIEKLFF
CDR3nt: TGTGCCAGCAGCTGGGGGAGGGAGATTGAAAAACTGTTTTTT

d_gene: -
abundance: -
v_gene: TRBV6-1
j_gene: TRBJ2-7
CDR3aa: CASSERGESPYEQYF
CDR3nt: TGTGCCAGCAGTGAACGGGGTGAAAGTCCCTACGAGCAGTACTTC

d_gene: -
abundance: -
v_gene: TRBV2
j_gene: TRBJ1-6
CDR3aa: CASGWQGPYNSPLHF
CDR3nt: TGTGCCAGCGGGTGGCAGGGCCCTTATAATTCACCCCTCCACTTT

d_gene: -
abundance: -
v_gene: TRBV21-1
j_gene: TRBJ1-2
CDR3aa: CASSKNLVWCYGYTF
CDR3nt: TGTGCCAGCAGCAAAAACCTGGTATGGTGCTATGGCTACACCTTC

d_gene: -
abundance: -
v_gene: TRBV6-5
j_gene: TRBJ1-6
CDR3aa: CASSLDGGSPLHF
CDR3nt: TGTGCCAGCAGCCTGGACGGGGGTTCACCCCTCCACTTT

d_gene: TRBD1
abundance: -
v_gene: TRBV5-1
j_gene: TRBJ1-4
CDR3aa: CASSLPPIQGVSEKLFF
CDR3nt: TGCGCCAGCAGCTTGCCCCCCATTCAGGGGGTGAGTGAAAAACTGTTTTTT

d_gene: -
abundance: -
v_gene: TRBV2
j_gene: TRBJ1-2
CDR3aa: CASSEDRVFYGYTF
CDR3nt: TGTGCCAGCAGTGAAGACAGAGTATTCTATGGCTACACCTTC

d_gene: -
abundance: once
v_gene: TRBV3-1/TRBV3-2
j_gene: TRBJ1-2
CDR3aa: CASSQDSSSNYGYTF
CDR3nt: TGTGCCAGCAGCCAAGATTCAAGCTCTAACTATGGCTACACCTTC

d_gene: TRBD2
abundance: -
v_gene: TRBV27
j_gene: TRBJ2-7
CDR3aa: CASRRQVGTSEYEQYF
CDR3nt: TGTGCCAGCAGAAGACAGGTCGGGACTAGTGAGTACGAGCAGTACTTC

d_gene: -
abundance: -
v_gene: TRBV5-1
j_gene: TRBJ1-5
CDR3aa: CASSPTGLGNQPQHF
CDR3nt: TGCGCCAGCAGCCCAACGGGTTTAGGCAATCAGCCCCAGCATTTT

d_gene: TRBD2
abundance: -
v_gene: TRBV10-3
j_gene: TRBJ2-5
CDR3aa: CAISERLAGASMETQYF
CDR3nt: TGTGCCATCAGTGAGAGGTTAGCGGGAGCCTCCATGGAGACCCAGTACTTC

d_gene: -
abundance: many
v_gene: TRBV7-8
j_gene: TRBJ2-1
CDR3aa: CASSPTRAGALSEQFF
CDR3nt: TGTGCCAGCAGCCCTACGCGCGCCGGGGCTCTCAGTGAGCAGTTCTTC

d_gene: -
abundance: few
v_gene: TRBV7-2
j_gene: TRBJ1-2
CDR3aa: CASSFLEGFGYTF
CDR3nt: TGTGCCAGCAGCTTTTTAGAGGGGTTTGGCTACACCTTC

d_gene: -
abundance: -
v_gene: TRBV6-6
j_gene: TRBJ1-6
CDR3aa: CASSQNSPLHF
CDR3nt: TGTGCCAGCAGCCAGAATTCACCCCTCCACTTT

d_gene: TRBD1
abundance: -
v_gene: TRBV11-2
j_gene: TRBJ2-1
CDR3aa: CASSRRDRGKNEQFF
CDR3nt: TGTGCCAGCAGCCGTCGGGACAGGGGGAAAAATGAGCAGTTCTTC

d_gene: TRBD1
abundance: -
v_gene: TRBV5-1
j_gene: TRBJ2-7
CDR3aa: CASSLAEGAREQYF
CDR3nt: TGCGCCAGCAGCTTGGCCGAGGGGGCTCGAGAGCAGTACTTC

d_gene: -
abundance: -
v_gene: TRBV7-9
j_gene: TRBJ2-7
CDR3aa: CASSLVGRNSYEQYF
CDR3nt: TGTGCCAGCAGCTTAGTTGGTAGGAACTCCTACGAGCAGTACTTC

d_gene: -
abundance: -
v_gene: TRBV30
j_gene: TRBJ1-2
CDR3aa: CAWSVGLLGYTF
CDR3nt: TGTGCCTGGAGTGTGGGGTTACTAGGCTACACCTTC

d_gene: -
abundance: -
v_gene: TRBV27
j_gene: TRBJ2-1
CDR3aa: CASRGAGAQYNEQFF
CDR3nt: TGTGCCAGCAGGGGGGCGGGAGCGCAATACAATGAGCAGTTCTTC

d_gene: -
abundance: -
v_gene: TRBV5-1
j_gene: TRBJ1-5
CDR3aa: CASSLEGRDGNQPQHF
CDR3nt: TGCGCCAGCAGCTTGGAGGGAAGGGACGGCAATCAGCCCCAGCATTTT

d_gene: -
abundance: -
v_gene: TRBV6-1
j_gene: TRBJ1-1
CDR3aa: CASSEAFGVGEAFF
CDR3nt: TGTGCCAGCAGTGAAGCGTTTGGGGTTGGGGAAGCTTTCTTT

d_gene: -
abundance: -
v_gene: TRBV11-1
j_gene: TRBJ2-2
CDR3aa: CASSLHASAGELFF
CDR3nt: TGTGCCAGCAGCTTACACGCTTCCGCCGGGGAGCTGTTTTTT

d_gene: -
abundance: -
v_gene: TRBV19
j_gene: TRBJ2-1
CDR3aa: CASSSVYNSLNEQFF
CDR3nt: TGTGCCAGTTCCAGCGTCTACAATTCTCTGAATGAGCAGTTCTTC

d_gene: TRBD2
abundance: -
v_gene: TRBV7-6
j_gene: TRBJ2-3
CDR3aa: CASSLGSGGSITDTQYF
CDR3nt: TGTGCCAGCAGCTTAGGGAGCGGGGGGTCAATCACAGATACGCAGTATTTT

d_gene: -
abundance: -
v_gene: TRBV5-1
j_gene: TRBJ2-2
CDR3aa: CASSLRGPNTGELFF
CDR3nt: TGCGCCAGCAGCTTGCGCGGACCTAACACCGGGGAGCTGTTTTTT